The clone carrying this TCR beta chain was seen only a few times. These data come from a study of blood T cell repertoires in COVID-19. Germline CDR1 SGHDT, CDR2 YYEEEE. The CDR3 is 15 residues long. V lost 2 bases and J lost 5, with 11 bases in between. The table came from immunoSEQ multiplex PCR; TCRdb's copy has only in-frame clones and leaves some out. Counted here are about 330,000 clones, about nine tenths occurring once; the ten biggest clones make up just over 9.5%. Material for sequencing was peripheral blood. This TCR came from a man younger than 40 with COVID-19, enrolled during active disease. V usage is TRBV5-6 and J usage is TRBJ1-6; D is perhaps TRBD1 (6 bases). The CDR3 here is CASSFLQGDNSPLHF. CDR3 DNA sequence: TGTGCCAGCAGCTTCTTACAGGGAGATAATTCACCCCTCCACTTT. Supplemented by reference TRBV5-6 and TRBJ1-6, the full variable domain reads DAGVTQSPTHLIKTRGQQVTLRCSPKSGHDTVSWYQQALGQGPQFIFQYYEEEERQRGNFPDRFSGHQFPNYSSELNVNALLLGDSALYLCASSFLQGDNSPLHFGNGTRLTVT.